A selection of T cell receptor beta chains follows, all from one sample in a study of cytomegalovirus exposure and HLA in healthy donors. TCRdb's copy holds only in-frame clones and misses some; the assay was immunoSEQ multiplex PCR. The table has roughly 290,000 clones, roughly 90% seen once. Sequencing was done on a sample of PBMCs. The receptors derive from a woman younger than 30 in good health and CMV-seronegative. Both conserved end residues are part of each CDR3. Fields, in order: clone size, V gene, CDR3 length, J gene, D gene, CDR3 DNA, CDR3 protein. A D gene is named only where the DNA matches it firmly. Clone sizes are given selectively: once, few, many, or a class where the clone is expanded.

abundance: .
v_gene: TRBV5-1
len: 14
j_gene: TRBJ1-1
d_gene: TRBD1
CDR3nt: TGCGCCAGCAGCTTGAACAGGGGATACACTGAAGCTTTCTTT
CDR3aa: CASSLNRGYTEAFF

abundance: .
v_gene: TRBV5-1
len: 15
j_gene: TRBJ1-4
d_gene: .
CDR3nt: TGCGCCAGCAGCTACGGGAGTTTATCTAATGAAAAACTGTTTTTT
CDR3aa: CASSYGSLSNEKLFF

abundance: .
v_gene: TRBV5-1
len: 13
j_gene: TRBJ1-1
d_gene: .
CDR3nt: TGCGCCAGCAGTTTCCAGGAGGGCACTGAAGCTTTCTTT
CDR3aa: CASSFQEGTEAFF

abundance: .
v_gene: TRBV30
len: 13
j_gene: TRBJ2-3
d_gene: .
CDR3nt: TGTGCCTGGATCCTCGGGGGCACAGATACGCAGTATTTT
CDR3aa: CAWILGGTDTQYF

abundance: .
v_gene: TRBV5-1
len: 15
j_gene: TRBJ2-3
d_gene: .
CDR3nt: TGCGCCAGCAGTGGACAAGCAACGCCTACAGATACGCAGTATTTT
CDR3aa: CASSGQATPTDTQYF

abundance: .
v_gene: TRBV9
len: 16
j_gene: TRBJ2-3
d_gene: TRBD2
CDR3nt: TGTGCCAGCAGCGCCTCACTAGCGGGGGGCACAGATACGCAGTATTTT
CDR3aa: CASSASLAGGTDTQYF

abundance: .
v_gene: TRBV18
len: 15
j_gene: TRBJ1-4
d_gene: .
CDR3nt: TGTGCCAGCTCAAACCCCGTTGAGGTTATGGAAAAACTGTTTTTT
CDR3aa: CASSNPVEVMEKLFF

abundance: .
v_gene: TRBV19
len: 15
j_gene: TRBJ1-5
d_gene: .
CDR3nt: TGTGCCAGTAGTATCTCCGGGAATAGCAATCAGCCCCAGCATTTT
CDR3aa: CASSISGNSNQPQHF

abundance: .
v_gene: TRBV5-8
len: 14
j_gene: TRBJ1-3
d_gene: .
CDR3nt: TGTGCCAGCAGCTTACGGGGATCAGGAAACACCATATATTTT
CDR3aa: CASSLRGSGNTIYF

abundance: .
v_gene: TRBV5-1
len: 19
j_gene: TRBJ2-3
d_gene: TRBD2
CDR3nt: TGCGCCAGCAGCTACGGACTAGCGGGGGCACGCTATAGCACAGATACGCAGTATTTT
CDR3aa: CASSYGLAGARYSTDTQYF

abundance: .
v_gene: TRBV11-1
len: 15
j_gene: TRBJ2-5
d_gene: TRBD2
CDR3nt: TGTGCCAGCAGTTCAATCACTAGCGGGTTAGAGACCCAGTACTTC
CDR3aa: CASSSITSGLETQYF

abundance: .
v_gene: TRBV4-1
len: 16
j_gene: TRBJ2-5
d_gene: TRBD2
CDR3nt: TGCGCCAGCAGCCAAGATGAGAGCGGGGAGATAGAGACCCAGTACTTC
CDR3aa: CASSQDESGEIETQYF

abundance: .
v_gene: TRBV7-9
len: 15
j_gene: TRBJ1-2
d_gene: TRBD1
CDR3nt: TGTGCCAGCAGCACTCCGGGGACAGGAGCCTATGGCTACACCTTC
CDR3aa: CASSTPGTGAYGYTF

abundance: once
v_gene: TRBV18
len: 15
j_gene: TRBJ2-7
d_gene: .
CDR3nt: TGTGCCAGCTCACCCTCGATGGGGGGGCTCTACGAGCAGTACTTC
CDR3aa: CASSPSMGGLYEQYF

abundance: .
v_gene: TRBV29-1
len: 14
j_gene: TRBJ2-3
d_gene: .
CDR3nt: TGCAGCGTTACGACAGCCACTAGCACAGATACGCAGTATTTT
CDR3aa: CSVTTATSTDTQYF

abundance: .
v_gene: TRBV7-6
len: 14
j_gene: TRBJ1-1
d_gene: .
CDR3nt: TGTGCCAGCAGCTTAAGGGCAGGGGAGGGTGAAGCTTTCTTT
CDR3aa: CASSLRAGEGEAFF

abundance: .
v_gene: TRBV29-1
len: 13
j_gene: TRBJ1-4
d_gene: .
CDR3nt: TGCAGCGTTGAAGAACAGGTTAATGAAAAACTGTTTTTT
CDR3aa: CSVEEQVNEKLFF

abundance: .
v_gene: TRBV5-6
len: 15
j_gene: TRBJ2-7
d_gene: TRBD1
CDR3nt: TGTGCCAGCAGTCCGGACAGGGGGTTTTCCTACGAGCAGTACTTC
CDR3aa: CASSPDRGFSYEQYF

abundance: .
v_gene: TRBV5-4
len: 14
j_gene: TRBJ1-4
d_gene: .
CDR3nt: TGTGCCAGCAGCTTGGGAGGGATTAATGAAAAACTGTTTTTT
CDR3aa: CASSLGGINEKLFF

abundance: .
v_gene: TRBV9
len: 17
j_gene: TRBJ2-1
d_gene: .
CDR3nt: TGTGCCAGCAGCTCGAGAGGAGAGCCGATCGCATACAATGAGCAGTTCTTC
CDR3aa: CASSSRGEPIAYNEQFF

abundance: .
v_gene: TRBV19
len: 18
j_gene: TRBJ2-7
d_gene: TRBD2
CDR3nt: TGTGCCAGTAGTATAATGATGCGGGGGAGACCGGCGCCCCGCGAGCAGTACTTC
CDR3aa: CASSIMMRGRPAPREQYF

abundance: once
v_gene: TRBV6-1
len: 17
j_gene: TRBJ1-1
d_gene: TRBD1
CDR3nt: TGTGCCAGCAGTGAAGGTTCACCGGGACAGGGGAGCACTGAAGCTTTCTTT
CDR3aa: CASSEGSPGQGSTEAFF

abundance: few
v_gene: TRBV6-5
len: 12
j_gene: TRBJ1-5
d_gene: .
CDR3nt: TGTGCCAGCAGTCGTAGCAATCAGCCCCAGCATTTT
CDR3aa: CASSRSNQPQHF

abundance: few
v_gene: TRBV7-3
len: 15
j_gene: TRBJ2-1
d_gene: TRBD1
CDR3nt: TGTGCCAGCAGCCTGGACAGGGGAGGATACAATGAGCAGTTCTTC
CDR3aa: CASSLDRGGYNEQFF

abundance: .
v_gene: TRBV7-9
len: 16
j_gene: TRBJ2-3
d_gene: TRBD1
CDR3nt: TGTGCCAGCAGTCTAGGTTCCGGGACAGGGTCAGATACGCAGTATTTT
CDR3aa: CASSLGSGTGSDTQYF

abundance: few
v_gene: TRBV6-1
len: 12
j_gene: TRBJ2-1
d_gene: .
CDR3nt: TGTGCCAGCAGCCGGGGCTACAATGAGCAGTTCTTC
CDR3aa: CASSRGYNEQFF

abundance: .
v_gene: TRBV7-3
len: 16
j_gene: TRBJ2-7
d_gene: .
CDR3nt: TGTGCCAGCAGCTTATCGGGTGGGGGGACCTCCTACGAGCAGTACTTC
CDR3aa: CASSLSGGGTSYEQYF

abundance: .
v_gene: TRBV19
len: 13
j_gene: TRBJ2-3
d_gene: .
CDR3nt: TGTGCCAGTAGCCAAGCAGGGGCAGATACGCAGTATTTT
CDR3aa: CASSQAGADTQYF

abundance: once
v_gene: TRBV7-6
len: 18
j_gene: TRBJ2-5
d_gene: .
CDR3nt: TGTGCCAGCAGCTTAGGTGTGAAGGGGGCTAGCGCCTCAGAGACCCAGTACTTC
CDR3aa: CASSLGVKGASASETQYF

abundance: .
v_gene: TRBV7-6
len: 16
j_gene: TRBJ1-6
d_gene: TRBD1
CDR3nt: TGTGCCAGCAGCCTAGACAAGGCAGGGGGGAACTCACCCCTCCACTTT
CDR3aa: CASSLDKAGGNSPLHF

abundance: .
v_gene: TRBV29-1
len: 12
j_gene: TRBJ1-2
d_gene: TRBD1
CDR3nt: TGCAGCGTTGTTGGACAGGGAGGAGGCTACACCTTC
CDR3aa: CSVVGQGGGYTF

abundance: .
v_gene: TRBV21-1
len: 18
j_gene: TRBJ1-3
d_gene: .
CDR3nt: TGTGCCAGCAAACCAGGGGGACAGGGGGAAAGGAGAGGAAACACCATATATTTT
CDR3aa: CASKPGGQGERRGNTIYF

abundance: .
v_gene: TRBV5-4
len: 13
j_gene: TRBJ1-1
d_gene: .
CDR3nt: TGTGCCAGCAGCTTGGGGGGGGACACTGAAGCTTTCTTT
CDR3aa: CASSLGGDTEAFF

abundance: .
v_gene: TRBV30
len: 13
j_gene: TRBJ1-5
d_gene: .
CDR3nt: TGTGCCTGGAGTGTGGAGGCAAAACAGCCCCAGCATTTT
CDR3aa: CAWSVEAKQPQHF

abundance: .
v_gene: TRBV7-2
len: 15
j_gene: TRBJ2-3
d_gene: .
CDR3nt: TGTGCCAGCAGACTATCCGGGGGACCCCCCGGGACGCAGTATTTT
CDR3aa: CASRLSGGPPGTQYF

abundance: .
v_gene: TRBV2
len: 15
j_gene: TRBJ1-5
d_gene: .
CDR3nt: TGTGCCAGCTCGGTGGGACACGCAGGCAATCAGCCCCAGCATTTT
CDR3aa: CASSVGHAGNQPQHF

abundance: .
v_gene: TRBV19
len: 15
j_gene: TRBJ1-1
d_gene: .
CDR3nt: TGTGCCAGTAGTAGTCGACAGTCTCCGAGCACTGAAGCTTTCTTT
CDR3aa: CASSSRQSPSTEAFF

abundance: .
v_gene: TRBV5-6
len: 13
j_gene: TRBJ2-7
d_gene: .
CDR3nt: TGTGCCAGCAGCGCTCGATGGGCAGGTTTAACTTCCTTC
CDR3aa: CASSARWAGLTSF

abundance: .
v_gene: TRBV4-1
len: 16
j_gene: TRBJ1-4
d_gene: .
CDR3nt: TGCGCCAGCAGCCAAGGCAAGGGGCAGGTTAATGAAAAACTGTTTTTT
CDR3aa: CASSQGKGQVNEKLFF

abundance: .
v_gene: TRBV2
len: 16
j_gene: TRBJ1-5
d_gene: .
CDR3nt: TGTGCCAGCAGTGTTGGTCACTCTATCAGCAATCAGCCCCAGCATTTT
CDR3aa: CASSVGHSISNQPQHF

abundance: .
v_gene: TRBV5-8
len: 13
j_gene: TRBJ2-1
d_gene: .
CDR3nt: TGTGCCAGCAGCTGGGACTCGAACAATGAGCAGTTCTTC
CDR3aa: CASSWDSNNEQFF